This paragraph reports one TCR beta chain. This sample is part of a study of blood T cell repertoires in COVID-19. Study-wide context: COVID-19 samples, acute and convalescent, were from the United States, Italy and Spain.

Using immunoSEQ multiplex PCR, the repertoire was profiled, and TCRdb retains in-frame clones only, with some absent. Of nearly 200,000 clones in the sample, around 85% were seen once. The receptor was isolated from a woman in her 70s with acute or convalescent COVID-19. The sample taken for sequencing was peripheral blood.

CDR3 sequence: CASSNHARDTYNEQFF. CDR3 bases: TGTGCCAGTAGTAACCACGCCAGGGACACCTACAATGAGCAGTTCTTC. The J gene is TRBJ2-1, the V gene TRBV19; maybe TRBD1 (6 bases). This CDR3 has 16 residues. Between the trimmed V and J ends, which lost 4 bases and 2 bases, there was a span of 15 bases. Germline V lookup: CDR1 LNHDA, CDR2 SQIVND (reference sequence).